This entry lists 28 T cell receptor beta chains sequenced from one sample in a study of control samples from healthy donors and cancer patients. Sequencing was performed with immunoSEQ multiplex PCR; in TCRdb, only in-frame clones are kept and a portion is missing. The table lists about 75,000 clones, about four fifths of them singletons. What was sequenced was blood. These receptors all stem from a man aged 45-65 years in good health.

The rearrangement links TRBV4-1 to TRBJ2-7; TRBD1 aligns across 7 bases. The CDR3 has 14 residues. Trimming took 4 bases from V and 3 from J; bases not matched to a gene: 6. Looked up from germline, CDR1 is MGHRA and CDR2 is YSYEKL. The CDR3 DNA reads TGCGCCAGCAGCCTACCGGGACAGTTCTACGAGCAGTACTTC. Translated, it gives CASSLPGQFYEQYF.

The J gene is TRBJ1-1, the V gene TRBV6-4, with TRBD1 matching 7 bases. The CDR3 is made up of 14 amino acids. CDR1 is MRHNA, CDR2 SNTAGT, per germline. V trimming: 2 bases; J trimming: 5 bases; junction bases outside the gene matches: 5. Here the CDR3 reads CASSDGNRGTEAFF. DNA of the CDR3: TGTGCCAGCAGTGACGGTAACAGGGGAACTGAAGCTTTCTTT.

The rearrangement links TRBV5-1 to TRBJ2-7, with D maybe TRBD2 (6 bases). The V gene lost 2 bases and the J gene lost 3 bases, with 15 bases spanning the gap. The CDR3 has 15 amino acids. Per the germline V gene, CDR1 is SGHRS and CDR2 is YFSETQ. In DNA form, the CDR3 reads TGCGCCAGCAGCTTTTTAGGTACGGGGGACTACGAGCAGTACTTC. Protein: CASSFLGTGDYEQYF.

This chain links TRBV4-1 with TRBJ1-1, with a weak D call TRBD1 (6 bases). Trimming shortened V by 0 bases and J by 3 bases, and 8 bases separated the two germline ends. The CDR3 is made up of 14 amino acids. CDR1 and CDR2 (germline): MGHRA, YSYEKL. CDR3 coding DNA: TGCGCCAGCAGCCAAGAACAGGGTTACACTGAAGCTTTCTTT. Its translation is CASSQEQGYTEAFF.

Only a few counts were recorded for this clone. The chain couples TRBV15 to TRBJ2-7, with TRBD1 matching over 11 bases. V lost 3 bases, J lost 0 bases, and 4 bases stayed unmatched. Germline-derived CDR1 and CDR2 are LNHNV and YYDKDF (reference sequence). This CDR3 region has 16 residues. CDR3 residues: CATSRGGTGGSYEQYF. Here the CDR3 DNA reads TGTGCCACCAGCAGGGGGGGGACAGGGGGCTCCTACGAGCAGTACTTC.

The CDR3 DNA reads as TGTGCCAGCAGTTTTATAGAAGGTTACGAGCAGTACTTC. Protein product: CASSFIEGYEQYF. This rearrangement joins TRBV27 to TRBJ2-7, with no clear D. Per the germline V gene, CDR1 is MNHEY and CDR2 is SMNVEV (reference sequence). Trimming removed 3 bases from V and 4 bases from J, with 10 bases in between. CDR3 length: 13 residues.

The rearrangement joins TRBV2 to TRBJ2-5; D perhaps matches TRBD1 (6 bases). V lost 5 bases to trimming and J lost 4 bases, with 20 bases between them. This CDR3 has 16 residues. Germline loops: CDR1 SNHLY, CDR2 FYNNEI. CDR3 sequence reads: CASSPGTPSRPETQYF. CDR3 sequence (DNA): TGTGCCAGCAGTCCAGGGACACCCAGTCGCCCAGAGACCCAGTACTTC.

V is TRBV9 and J is TRBJ2-2, with 7 nucleotides matching TRBD1. Germline CDR1 and CDR2: SGDLS and YYNGEE. J gave up 6 bases and V 0 bases, and 8 bases lay outside the gene matches. The CDR3 runs to 16 residues. The CDR3 nucleotides read TGTGCCAGCAGCGTAGCTGGGCAGGGGGATGCCGGGGAGCTGTTTTTT. It specifies CASSVAGQGDAGELFF.

The chain combines TRBV28 with TRBJ1-3; no definite D call. There are 15 residues in the CDR3. CDR1 MDHEN and CDR2 SYDVKM come from the germline V gene. V lost 1 base and J lost 2, with 9 bases in between. The CDR3 sequence: CASSLFSRPGNTIYF. CDR3 nucleotide sequence: TGTGCCAGCAGTTTATTCAGCAGACCTGGAAACACCATATATTTT.

The genes are TRBV7-8 and TRBJ1-6; possible D gene TRBD1, 5 bases. CDR3 size: 15 residues. In germline, CDR1 is SGHVS, CDR2 FQNEAQ. The V gene lost 5 bases and the J gene lost 6 bases, with 14 bases spanning the gap. Here the CDR3 reads CASSLPRGGNSPLHF. The CDR3 bases are TGTGCCAGCAGCCTCCCGCGGGGCGGTAATTCACCCCTCCACTTT.

The chain couples TRBV19 to TRBJ1-1; no reliable D call. V dropped 6 bases and J dropped 5 bases, with 16 bases sitting between them. CDR3 length equals 14 residues. Germline V lookup: CDR1 LNHDA, CDR2 SQIVND (reference sequence). In DNA, the CDR3 is TGTGCCAGTAGGCGGGGTAGGGATGTAACTGAAGCTTTCTTT. It specifies CASRRGRDVTEAFF. Variable domain in full (rest from reference TRBV19 and TRBJ1-1): DGGITQSPKYLFRKEGQNVTLSCEQNLNHDAMYWYRQDPGQGLRLIYYSQIVNDFQKGDIAEGYSVSREKKESFPLTVTSAQKNPTAFYLCASRRGRDVTEAFFGQGTRLTVV.

The gene calls are TRBV6-1 and TRBJ2-1; D may be TRBD1 (5 bases). Germline V gene data show CDR1 as MNHNS and CDR2 as SASEGT. V lost 2 bases to trimming and J lost 1 base, with 9 bases between them. This CDR3 contains 15 residues. The CDR3 sequence is CASSEIWTSYNEQFF. As DNA, the CDR3 is TGTGCCAGCAGTGAAATCTGGACATCCTACAATGAGCAGTTCTTC.

The chain links TRBV18 to TRBJ2-7; TRBD1 matches at 7 bases. Germline V gene lookup returns CDR1 KGHSH and CDR2 LQKENI. This CDR3 has 14 amino acids. Germline trimming cut 2 bases from V and 2 bases from J; bases unmatched to any gene: 3. The CDR3 sequence is CASSPDTGAYEQYF. The CDR3 bases are TGTGCCAGCTCACCAGACACAGGGGCCTACGAGCAGTACTTC.

This clone was seen once. The gene calls are TRBV3-1 (or the pseudogene TRBV3-2) and TRBJ1-1; D is unresolved. Looked up from germline, CDR1 is LGHDT and CDR2 is YNNKEL (reference sequence). This CDR3 has 12 residues. The V end lost 1 base, the J end lost 11 bases, and 11 bases lay between the germline ends. The CDR3 spells CASSQGLTEAFF. The CDR3 DNA reads as TGTGCCAGCAGCCAAGGCTTAACAGAGGCTTTCTTT.

CDR3 amino acids: CASSTGQEVYEQYF. DNA for the CDR3: TGTGCCAGTAGTACGGGACAGGAGGTCTACGAGCAGTACTTC. V gene TRBV19 combines with J gene TRBJ2-7; 8 bases are a match to TRBD1. Germline V CDR1 and CDR2: LNHDA, SQIVND (reference sequence). With 4 bases clipped from V and 3 bases from J, the junction kept 5 bases outside the gene matches. CDR3 length equals 14 residues.

This rearrangement joins TRBV6-5 to TRBJ1-2; D remains unclear. Trimming took off 6 bases at V and 7 bases at J, with 9 bases between the two ends. The germline gives CDR1 MNHEY, CDR2 SVGAGI. This CDR3 has 11 amino acids. In DNA form, the CDR3 reads TGTGCCAGCAGCCGTATCTCTGGCTACACCTTC. This translates into CASSRISGYTF.

The CDR3: CASSPRGGVYEQYF. In DNA, the CDR3 is TGTGCCAGCAGCCCGAGGGGGGGCGTTTACGAGCAGTACTTC. The chain combines TRBV11-2 with TRBJ2-7; weak D call: TRBD2 (7 bases). Germline V gives CDR1 SGHAT, CDR2 FQNNGV. This CDR3 is built from 14 residues. The V and J ends lost 5 bases and 4 bases respectively, with 15 bases between them.

The chain couples TRBV2 to TRBJ1-1, with no clear D. This CDR3 spans 14 amino acids. Trimming left V 10 bases short and J 1 base short, with 16 bases between. Germline V lookup: CDR1 SNHLY, CDR2 FYNNEI. The CDR3 bases are TGTGCCACCTCGTTACAGATATCGAACACTGAAGCTTTCTTT. Its protein product is CATSLQISNTEAFF. The whole variable domain, filled in from reference TRBV2 and TRBJ1-1, reads EPEVTQTPSHQVTQMGQEVILRCVPISNHLYFYWYRQILGQKVEFLVSFYNNEISEKSEIFDDQFSVERPDGSNFTLKIRSTKLEDSAMYFCATSLQISNTEAFFGQGTRLTVV.

CDR3 protein: CASSYGRGLDTEAFF. The CDR3 DNA is TGTGCCAGCAGTTACGGTAGGGGCTTGGACACTGAAGCTTTCTTT. The chain carries TRBV6-2 or TRBV6-3 and TRBJ1-1, with D tentatively TRBD1 (5 bases). V was clipped by 2 bases and J by 3 bases, with 13 bases between them. This CDR3 comprises 15 residues. Germline loops: CDR1 MNHEY, CDR2 SVGEGT.

The genes are TRBV29-1 and TRBJ1-1; TRBD1 might be the D (6 bases). CDR1 and CDR2 (germline): SQVTM, ANQGSEA. The CDR3 contains 14 residues. Trimming pared 3 bases from V and 4 bases from J, leaving 15 bases between. This chain's CDR3 is CSVDYRMGATEAFF. The CDR3 nucleotides read TGCAGCGTTGACTACAGAATGGGGGCCACTGAAGCTTTCTTT. The complete variable domain, with remaining parts taken from reference TRBV29-1 and TRBJ1-1, reads SAVISQKPSRDICQRGTSLTIQCQVDSQVTMMFWYRQQPGQSLTLIATANQGSEATYESGFVIDKFPISRPNLTFSTLTVSNMSPEDSSIYLCSVDYRMGATEAFFGQGTRLTVV.

Written as DNA, the CDR3 is TGTGCCAGCTCACCTGGTACACCCCAAGAGACCCAGTACTTC. This encodes CASSPGTPQETQYF. The V gene is TRBV18, the J gene TRBJ2-5; D remains ambiguous. Germline CDR1 and CDR2: KGHSH and LQKENI. This CDR3 spans 14 amino acids. V was pared by 3 bases and J by 1 base, with 9 bases between.

J is TRBJ1-2 and V is TRBV30; tentative D call: TRBD1 (5 bases). Per the germline V gene, CDR1 is GTSNPN and CDR2 is SVGIG (reference sequence). V was clipped by 3 bases and J by 8 bases, with 13 bases between them. The CDR3 is 12 amino acids. CDR3 sequence reads: CAWRDKNPGYTF. CDR3 nucleotides: TGTGCCTGGAGGGACAAGAACCCGGGCTACACCTTC.

The chain uses TRBV6-5 and TRBJ1-1; unclear D gene. V gave up 5 bases and J gave up 1 base, with 11 bases separating them. The germline V gene has CDR1 MNHEY and CDR2 SVGAGI. The CDR3 contains 14 residues. The DNA for the CDR3 is TGTGCCAGCAGTCTGAACTGGGGGAACACTGAAGCTTTCTTT. Translated: CASSLNWGNTEAFF.

The genes are TRBV18 and TRBJ2-7; 10 nucleotides agree with TRBD1. The V and J ends lost 5 bases and 1 base, in that order; junction bases with no gene match: 5. The CDR3 sequence is 15 residues long. Germline V gives CDR1 KGHSH, CDR2 LQKENI. The CDR3 is CASSAGQGRSYEQYF. CDR3 coding DNA: TGTGCCAGCTCAGCGGGACAGGGGAGATCCTACGAGCAGTACTTC.

CDR3 bases: TGTGCCAGCAGTTTAGAAAGGACAGTTCAGCCCCAGCATTTT. Its translation: CASSLERTVQPQHF. The chain joins TRBV27 to TRBJ1-5; maybe TRBD1 (6 bases). The V gene's germline CDR1 is MNHEY and CDR2 SMNVEV (reference sequence). The V gene lost 2 bases and the J gene lost 6 bases, with 11 bases spanning the gap. The CDR3 runs to 14 residues.

The chain carries TRBV7-7 and TRBJ2-2, with 12 positions matching TRBD2. Germline loops: CDR1 SSHAT, CDR2 FNYEAQ (reference sequence). This CDR3 is 18 amino acids long. Trimming took 2 bases from V and 6 from J; bases not matched to a gene: 10. The CDR3 sequence is CASSLSPSGRASAGELFF. The CDR3 coding sequence is TGTGCCAGCAGCTTAAGTCCTAGCGGGAGGGCCTCGGCCGGGGAGCTGTTTTTT.

The chain employs TRBV5-6 and TRBJ1-1; possible D gene TRBD1, 5 bases. The CDR3 has 11 amino acids. Germline V gene sequence: CDR1 SGHDT, CDR2 YYEEEE. The ends were cut back, 4 bases at V and 7 bases at J, with 8 bases in the middle. The CDR3, as DNA: TGTGCCAGCAGCCAAGACAGTGAAGCTTTCTTT. Translated, it gives CASSQDSEAFF.

This clone came up once. The CDR3 loop is CATSDQPQGATGYTF. CDR3 nucleotide sequence: TGTGCCACCAGTGATCAACCTCAGGGGGCGACGGGCTACACCTTC. The V gene is TRBV24-1, the J gene TRBJ1-2; 8 bases agree with TRBD1. The CDR3 has 15 residues. In germline, CDR1 is KGHDR, CDR2 SFDVKD. Trimming cost V 3 bases and J 8 bases; bases outside gene matches: 10.